Included here is one T cell receptor (beta chain) sequence, with context. The data were taken from a study of blood T cell repertoires in COVID-19. This CDR3 is built from 13 residues. Profiled with immunoSEQ multiplex PCR; TCRdb holds only in-frame clones, not every one. The top ten clones hold less than 2% of a sample with under 300,000 clones, approximately 89% of them seen once. The chain employs TRBV21-1 and TRBJ2-7; the D call in the table, TRBD1, was not verified against the DNA. TRBV21-1 is a documented pseudogene. This receptor was obtained from a woman aged 55-69 years who had recovered from COVID-19. The sequenced sample consisted of PBMCs or T cells enriched from blood (not recorded which). CDR3: CASSKGTGDEQYF. The DNA of the CDR3 is TGTGCCAGCAGCAAAGGGACAGGGGACGAGCAGTACTTC.